Presented here are 10 T cell receptor beta chains from one specimen sequenced in a study of OX40 agonist ivuxolimab in advanced cancers. Here immunoSEQ multiplex PCR was the method, and the copy in TCRdb shows in-frame clones only, minus some. The data contain nearly 8,000 clones, approximately 85% of them singletons. This sample comprised CD4+ or CD8+ T cells sorted from blood, obtained in a trial of the OX40 agonist ivuxolimab. These receptors originate from an adult with an advanced solid tumor such as melanoma, head and neck, liver or kidney cancer.

The chain uses TRBV6-5 and TRBJ2-3; D is perhaps TRBD1 (7 bases). Germline V gene lookup returns CDR1 MNHEY and CDR2 SVGAGI. The CDR3 has 15 amino acids. Deletions cut 0 bases from V and 8 bases from J, with 15 bases between. For the CDR3, the DNA is TGTGCCAGCAGTTACTCGAAGGGTCAGGGGGGTACGCAGTATTTT. It is translated as CASSYSKGQGGTQYF.

V is TRBV7-2 and J is TRBJ1-1; no clear D gene. From germline, CDR1 is SGHTA and CDR2 FQGNSA. The V end was cut by 1 base, the J end by 11 bases, with 11 bases between. There are 12 residues in the CDR3. The CDR3 region has the DNA TGTGCCAGCAGCTTAGGGTCTCTCGAGGCTTTCTTT. Residues: CASSLGSLEAFF.

This clone has a single count. The chain employs TRBV27 and TRBJ2-5, with D possibly TRBD2 on 5 matching bases. The V gene's germline CDR1 is MNHEY and CDR2 SMNVEV (reference sequence). This CDR3 is built from 15 residues. Trimming shortened V by 0 bases and J by 0 bases, and 8 bases separated the two germline ends. CDR3 sequence reads: CASSLSPDYQETQYF. In DNA form, the CDR3 reads TGTGCCAGCAGTTTATCGCCGGACTACCAAGAGACCCAGTACTTC.

The rearrangement joins TRBV6-6 to TRBJ2-7, with 7 bases that match TRBD1. The CDR3 spans 13 residues. Germline loops: CDR1 MNHNY, CDR2 SVGAGI (reference sequence). V shed 6 bases, J shed 2 bases, and the junction held 4 bases outside the gene matches. The CDR3 nucleotides are TGTGCCAGCAGACCCGGGACAGCCTACGAGCAGTACTTC. Encoded protein: CASRPGTAYEQYF.

The chain employs TRBV7-6 and TRBJ2-1; 11 nucleotides agree with TRBD2. Germline CDR1 SGHVS, CDR2 FNYEAQ. The V and J ends lost 0 bases and 6 bases, in that order; junction bases with no gene match: 4. This CDR3 has 16 amino acids. The CDR3 coding sequence is TGTGCCAGCAGCTTAGCAGTACTAGCGGGGGTCAATGAGCAGTTCTTC. As protein: CASSLAVLAGVNEQFF. The full variable domain, its missing parts supplied by reference TRBV7-6 and TRBJ2-1, is GAGVSQSPRYKVTKRGQDVALRCDPISGHVSLYWYRQALGQGPEFLTYFNYEAQQDKSGLPNDRFSAERPEGSISTLTIQRTEQRDSAMYRCASSLAVLAGVNEQFFGPGTRLTVL.

The chain combines TRBV13 with TRBJ2-1; no firm D call. Germline V gene sequence: CDR1 PRHDT, CDR2 FYEKMQ (reference sequence). V shed 4 bases and J shed 2 bases, with 15 bases lying between them. The CDR3 runs to 16 residues. CDR3 nucleotide sequence: TGTGCCAGCAGCTATAACGGCGGCCCCACCTACAATGAGCAGTTCTTC. It specifies CASSYNGGPTYNEQFF.

As to this clone: Other nucleotide sequences in the sample specify the same CDR3. V gene TRBV9 combines with J gene TRBJ2-2; D gene uncertain. V was clipped by 0 bases and J by 6 bases, with 3 bases between them. Germline lookup yields CDR1 SGDLS and CDR2 YYNGEE. The CDR3 length is 12 residues. The CDR3 here is CASSVVPGELFF. CDR3 sequence (DNA): TGTGCCAGCAGCGTAGTGCCCGGGGAGCTGTTTTTT.

J is TRBJ2-7 and V is TRBV27, with D possibly being TRBD1 (5 bases). Per the germline V gene, CDR1 is MNHEY and CDR2 is SMNVEV (reference sequence). V gave up 3 bases and J gave up 0 bases, with 12 bases separating them. The CDR3 runs 15 residues. As DNA, the CDR3 is TGTGCCAGCAGTTTTAAGGGGTTACCCTCCTACGAGCAGTACTTC. Residues: CASSFKGLPSYEQYF.

The CDR3 reads CASSGRDTPYQETQYF. The CDR3 bases are TGTGCCAGCAGCGGGAGGGACACCCCATACCAAGAGACCCAGTACTTC. The V call is TRBV5-6, the J call TRBJ2-5; maybe TRBD2 (7 bases). The CDR3 length is 16 residues. V shed 4 bases and J shed 0 bases, with 16 bases lying between them. Germline V gene sequence: CDR1 SGHDT, CDR2 YYEEEE.

This clone has a handful of counts. The J gene is TRBJ2-7, the V gene TRBV19, with no clear D. The V gene's germline CDR1 is LNHDA and CDR2 SQIVND (reference sequence). The CDR3 covers 12 residues. Trimming stripped 3 bases from V and 5 bases from J, with 8 bases between. The CDR3 loop is CASSIPGNEQYF. In DNA form, the CDR3 reads TGTGCCAGTAGTATCCCGGGCAACGAGCAGTACTTC.